This record covers a single T cell receptor (beta chain). The entry originates in a study of shared clonotypes between healthy human individuals. Produced via immunoSEQ multiplex PCR; TCRdb's table is partial and in-frame only. The table records approximately 720,000 clones, approximately 75% of them present only once. The CDR3 runs to 14 residues. CDR1 SQVTM and CDR2 ANQGSEA come from the germline V gene. The V gene end was trimmed by 4 bases and the J gene end by 4 bases; junction bases not matched to a gene: 4. Sample: memory CD4+ T cells sorted from blood. As to subset: CD45RA-negative fraction. This rearrangement joins TRBV29-1 to TRBJ1-4; TRBD1 agrees at 9 bases. The sequence was obtained from a woman in her twenties or thirties in good health. For the CDR3, the DNA is TGCAGCGTTGGGACAGGGGCCTTTAATGAAAAACTGTTTTTT. The encoded protein is CSVGTGAFNEKLFF.